This TCR beta chain appears in the sequencing data of a study of OX40 agonist ivuxolimab in advanced cancers. Study summary: Checkpoint inhibitors had been given previously to roughly 40% of patients.

V shed 3 bases, J shed 0 bases, and the junction held 6 bases outside the gene matches. Germline V gene data show CDR1 as SGHNT and CDR2 as YYREEE (reference sequence). The CDR3 length is 17 residues. Profiled with immunoSEQ multiplex PCR; TCRdb holds only in-frame clones, not every one. Of tens of thousands of clones listed, around 84% were seen once; the top ten hold more than 2%. Study conclusions and caveats: Clonal expansion by week 6 occurred in CD4+ and CD8+ blood T cells (at 0.1 to 3.0 mg/kg). Expanded clones were, on average, more numerous in CD8+ T cells than in CD4+.

For this clone: Antigen: not known.

This clonotype originated in an adult with an advanced solid tumor such as melanoma, head and neck, liver or kidney cancer. Sequencing was performed on CD4+ or CD8+ T cells sorted from blood, taken in a trial of the OX40 agonist ivuxolimab. The chain recombines TRBV5-4 with TRBJ2-1; the match to TRBD2 covers 10 bases. CDR3 in amino acids: CASSSGLADHSYNEQFF. The CDR3, as DNA: TGTGCCAGCAGCTCAGGACTAGCGGACCACTCCTACAATGAGCAGTTCTTC.